This T cell receptor beta chain stems from a study of OX40 agonist ivuxolimab in advanced cancers. About the study: The treatment was a fully human IgG2 OX40 agonist, ivuxolimab. Every 2 weeks, ivuxolimab was infused into the patients intravenously at between 0.01 and 10 mg/kg.

Clones were sequenced by immunoSEQ multiplex PCR, and TCRdb holds only the in-frame ones, with some missing. The sample has around 37,000 clones; about four fifths are singletons. Between the trimmed V and J ends, which lost 7 bases and 6 bases, there was a span of 16 bases. CDR1 and CDR2 from the germline V gene are SQVTM and ANQGSEA. The CDR3 has 13 amino acids. Concerning this clone: As yet, its antigen is unknown.

Study-level results: The CD4+ and CD8+ T cells in the blood had expanded clonally by week 6 at 0.1 to 3.0 mg/kg.

The chain recombines TRBV29-1 with TRBJ2-1; TRBD2 is a possible D gene (5 bases). The sequenced sample was CD4+ or CD8+ T cells sorted from blood, obtained in a trial of the OX40 agonist ivuxolimab. The source is an adult with an advanced solid tumor such as melanoma, head and neck, liver or kidney cancer. The CDR3 nucleotides read TGCAGCGCTCCGGGCCTAGGAGGCAATGAGCAGTTCTTC. It encodes CSAPGLGGNEQFF.